What follows is one T cell receptor (beta chain) and its context. The antigen is not known. One junction end disagrees with the germline gene, perhaps due to a read error. Genomic DNA yielded TCR beta CDR3, amplified by two-round multiplex PCR. The first round of PCR was done with primers that matched each TRBV and TRBJ gene. TCRdb fed the multiplex PCR reads into MiXCR, producing one record per CDR3 protein. The sample includes around 56,000 distinct CDR3 sequences, approximately 25% of them seen just once. On CT and PET/CT, all patients were node-negative, and none had prior chemotherapy, radiotherapy or other malignancies. The data belong to a study of prognosis after radiotherapy for stage I lung cancer. In the study overall: Concurrent therapy was not administered with stereotactic body radiotherapy to any patient. Regarding the study as a whole: The study left the tumor specificity of the expanded TCR clones undetermined. With medians of roughly 9,900 versus 7,200, unique TCR clone counts fell after stereotactic body radiation therapy.

Germline loops: CDR1 MNHNS, CDR2 SASEGT. The CDR3 is 16 amino acids. The clonotype comes from a donor aged 50 or older with non-small cell lung cancer. Sequencing used PBMCs, obtained before or after stereotactic body radiation therapy (not recorded which). The gene calls are TRBV6-1 and TRBJ2-3; D is unclear. The chain's CDR3 is CASIMEDLLSTDKQYF. CDR3 sequence (DNA): TGTGCCAGCATCATGGAAGACCTACTTAGCACAGATAAGCAGTATTTT.